The 30 T cell receptor beta chains below come from one sample, sequenced in a study of T cells after yellow fever vaccination. TCRdb fed the 5' RACE reads into MiXCR, producing one record per CDR3 protein. The repertoire includes approximately 93,000 distinct CDR3 sequences, roughly 5.2% of them detected once, and roughly two fifths sits in the top ten. The specimen was CD8+ T cells sorted from PBMCs, collected 10 days after the yellow fever booster vaccination. The receptor source for this set is a man in his late teens or twenties who received the YFV17D yellow fever vaccine.

This clonotype has a handful of counts. The chain is built from TRBV6-5 and TRBJ1-2; 11 nucleotides match TRBD1. Germline V CDR1 and CDR2: MNHEY, SVGAGI. The CDR3 extends over 14 amino acids. V lost 0 bases, J lost 7 bases, and 1 base stayed unmatched. The CDR3 coding sequence is TGTGCCAGCAGTTACTCCGGACAGGGGGCTGGCTACACCTTC. Translating gives CASSYSGQGAGYTF.

This clonotype came up a few times. V is TRBV6-2 or TRBV6-3 and J is TRBJ1-1, with unresolved D. The germline CDR1 and CDR2 sequences are MNHEY and SVGEGT. The CDR3 covers 14 residues. Trimming removed 4 bases from V and 1 base from J, with 10 bases in between. The CDR3 sequence: CASSFRATNTEAFF. The CDR3 DNA follows: TGTGCCAGCAGTTTTAGGGCGACGAACACTGAAGCTTTCTTT.

This clonotype was observed a handful of times. The chain uses TRBV4-1 and TRBJ2-3; D unresolved. The germline V gene encodes CDR1 MGHRA and CDR2 YSYEKL. This CDR3 spans 12 amino acids. The germline V and J ends were trimmed by 1 base and 5 bases, with 4 bases remaining between them. CDR3: CASSQGEDTQYF. The CDR3 coding sequence is TGCGCCAGCAGCCAAGGGGAAGATACGCAGTATTTT.

The chain combines TRBV7-6 with TRBJ1-5; D possibly corresponds to TRBD1 (6 bases). The V end was cut by 5 bases, the J end by 3 bases, with 11 bases between. The length of the CDR3 is 14 residues. Per the germline V gene, CDR1 is SGHVS and CDR2 is FNYEAQ. CDR3 region: CASSEQGVNQPQHF. In DNA form, the CDR3 reads TGTGCCAGCAGCGAACAGGGAGTCAATCAGCCCCAGCATTTT.

The J gene is TRBJ1-1, the V gene TRBV7-9; TRBD1 aligns across 7 bases. Germline lookup yields CDR1 SEHNR and CDR2 FQNEAQ (reference sequence). With V trimmed by 5 bases and J by 0 bases, 6 bases remained unmatched. This CDR3 spans 15 amino acids. The CDR3 sequence is CASSKLTGLNTEAFF. The DNA for the CDR3 is TGTGCCAGCAGCAAATTGACAGGGTTGAACACTGAAGCTTTCTTT.

This clonotype was found many times. V and J are TRBV29-1 and TRBJ1-1; the D is unclear. V was trimmed by 4 bases and J by 0 bases, leaving 6 bases between them. The CDR3 has 12 residues. Germline CDR1 and CDR2: SQVTM and ANQGSEA. CDR3 sequence: CSVARMNTEAFF. The CDR3 region has the DNA TGCAGCGTTGCCAGGATGAACACTGAAGCTTTCTTT.

This rearrangement joins TRBV7-9 to TRBJ2-2; D is uncertain. The ends were cut back, 5 bases at V and 4 bases at J, with 8 bases in the middle. Germline lookup yields CDR1 SEHNR and CDR2 FQNEAQ (reference sequence). The CDR3 runs 13 residues. The CDR3 DNA reads TGTGCCAGCAGCCAAGAATTCACCGGGGAGCTGTTTTTT. Amino acid sequence: CASSQEFTGELFF.

This clonotype was detected a few times. J is TRBJ1-2 and V is TRBV7-8, with D possibly being TRBD1 (6 bases). Germline V CDR1 and CDR2: SGHVS, FQNEAQ. The CDR3 consists of 16 residues. V lost 1 base to trimming and J lost 1 base, with 13 bases between them. CDR3 region: CASSLGWDIINYGYTF. Written as DNA, the CDR3 is TGTGCCAGCAGCTTAGGTTGGGACATAATTAACTATGGCTACACCTTC.

The sample holds a few counts of this clonotype. This chain links TRBV6-2 or TRBV6-3 with TRBJ2-3; D could derive from TRBD1 or TRBD2 (6 bases each). The V gene lost 2 bases and the J gene lost 0 bases, with 21 bases spanning the gap. The CDR3 spans 19 residues. Germline V gives CDR1 MNHEY, CDR2 SVGEGT. The CDR3 DNA reads TGTGCCAGCAGTTACCCGTCGGTAATCACAGGGACTAGCACAGATACGCAGTATTTT. Its protein is CASSYPSVITGTSTDTQYF.

Only a few counts were recorded for this clonotype. The chain joins TRBV7-9 to TRBJ2-5; no clear D gene. V was shortened by 5 bases and J by 0 bases, with 13 bases between the two germline ends. The CDR3 has 15 amino acids. From germline, CDR1 is SEHNR and CDR2 FQNEAQ (reference sequence). The CDR3 reads CASSLHSQYQETQYF. CDR3 sequence (DNA): TGTGCCAGCAGCCTGCACAGCCAGTACCAAGAGACCCAGTACTTC.

This clonotype was seen a few times. V is TRBV30 and J is TRBJ2-3, with D unclear. V was trimmed by 4 bases and J by 0 bases, leaving 14 bases between them. The CDR3 sequence is 15 residues long. In germline, CDR1 is GTSNPN, CDR2 SVGIG (reference sequence). CDR3 sequence: CAWTSRLGSTDTQYF. The CDR3 nucleotides are TGTGCCTGGACTTCGCGCCTCGGGAGCACAGATACGCAGTATTTT. The complete variable domain, with remaining parts taken from reference TRBV30 and TRBJ2-3, reads SQTIHQWPATLVQPVGSPLSLECTVEGTSNPNLYWYRQAAGRGLQLLFYSVGIGQISSEVPQNLSASRPQDRQFILSSKKLLLSDSGFYLCAWTSRLGSTDTQYFGPGTRLTVL.

The J gene is TRBJ2-5, the V gene TRBV21-1. TRBV21-1 is listed as a pseudogene. This CDR3 has 14 residues. DNA of the CDR3: TGTGCCAGCAGCAAGGCAGGGTGGCAAGAGACCCAGTACTTC. This translates into CASSKAGWQETQYF.

This clonotype was observed at least ten times. The rearrangement joins TRBV7-2 to TRBJ2-2; D is ambiguous. V was pared by 4 bases and J by 6 bases, with 12 bases between. The CDR3 is 14 residues long. Germline V CDR1 and CDR2: SGHTA, FQGNSA. The CDR3 protein is CASSYMGWSGELFF. The DNA for the CDR3 is TGTGCCAGCAGCTACATGGGTTGGTCCGGGGAGCTGTTTTTT.

This clonotype was recorded a few times. This chain uses TRBV7-9 with TRBJ1-6; 7 bases align to TRBD1. Trimming cost V 3 bases and J 0 bases; bases outside gene matches: 11. This CDR3 region has 19 residues. The germline gives CDR1 SEHNR, CDR2 FQNEAQ (reference sequence). The CDR3 reads CASSFDRAEIGSYNSPLHF. CDR3 DNA: TGTGCCAGCAGCTTCGACAGGGCAGAGATAGGCTCCTATAATTCACCCCTCCACTTT.

This clonotype turned up a few times. The chain employs TRBV7-9 and TRBJ1-2; D may be TRBD1 (6 bases). Trimming took 0 bases from V and 6 from J, leaving 8 bases between them. Per germline, CDR1 SEHNR and CDR2 FQNEAQ (reference sequence). This CDR3 has 13 amino acids. CDR3 residues: CASSLAGGNGYTF. CDR3 nucleotide sequence: TGTGCCAGCAGCTTAGCTGGGGGCAATGGCTACACCTTC.

This clonotype turned up a few times. The chain links TRBV4-2 to TRBJ1-6; D gene unclear. The V gene lost 0 bases and the J gene lost 15 bases, with 18 bases spanning the gap. The CDR3 is 15 amino acids. Germline CDR1 and CDR2: LGHNA and YNFKEQ. The CDR3 DNA reads as TGTGCCAGCAGCCAAGATACCGGCCTAACAGATATCCTCCACTTT. As protein: CASSQDTGLTDILHF.

V gene TRBV5-1 combines with J gene TRBJ2-3, with 10 bases aligning to TRBD2. There are 17 residues in the CDR3. Germline V gene data show CDR1 as SGHRS and CDR2 as YFSETQ. The V segment lost 0 bases and the J segment 1 base; nucleotides outside the gene matches: 5. The CDR3 loop reads CASSLETSGAGTDTQYF. CDR3 coding DNA: TGCGCCAGCAGCTTGGAAACTAGCGGGGCCGGCACAGATACGCAGTATTTT. Based on the CDR3 plus reference TRBV5-1 and TRBJ2-3, the full variable domain is KAGVTQTPRYLIKTRGQQVTLSCSPISGHRSVSWYQQTPGQGLQFLFEYFSETQRNKGNFPGRFSGRQFSNSRSEMNVSTLELGDSALYLCASSLETSGAGTDTQYFGPGTRLTVL.

Only a few counts were recorded for this clonotype. This chain connects TRBV12-3 or TRBV12-4 to TRBJ1-5; no clear D. V shed 5 bases and J shed 5 bases, with 13 bases lying between them. The CDR3 length is 14 residues. CDR3 protein: CASSPGSSDQPQHF. CDR3 bases: TGTGCCAGCAGTCCCGGAAGCTCAGATCAGCCCCAGCATTTT.

The chain is built from TRBV4-2 and TRBJ2-1; D perhaps matches TRBD1 (6 bases). CDR3 length: 15 amino acids. V was clipped by 3 bases and J by 10 bases, with 19 bases between them. From germline, CDR1 is LGHNA and CDR2 YNFKEQ. CDR3 DNA sequence: TGTGCCAGCAGCCACCCCAGGGGCTCCCTCGGAGAGCAGTTCTTC. As protein: CASSHPRGSLGEQFF.

The rearrangement links TRBV4-3 to TRBJ2-3, with 12 bases matching TRBD1. In germline, CDR1 is LGHNA, CDR2 YSLEER. V trimming: 3 bases; J trimming: 2 bases; junction bases outside the gene matches: 3. This CDR3 is 16 amino acids long. The CDR3 loop reads CASSQGTGGFTDTQYF. CDR3 nucleotide sequence: TGCGCCAGCAGCCAGGGGACAGGGGGCTTCACAGATACGCAGTATTTT.

This rearrangement joins TRBV29-1 to TRBJ2-4; D call uncertain. The CDR3 length is 11 residues. V lost 7 bases and J lost 6, with 10 bases in between. Germline CDR1 and CDR2: SQVTM and ANQGSEA. The DNA of the CDR3 is TGCAGCGCCACCACGGGAAACATTCAGTACTTC. Translation: CSATTGNIQYF.

In DNA form, the CDR3 reads TGTGCCAGCAGTTATACAGGGGGCAAGGCAGATACGCAGTATTTT. Translating it yields CASSYTGGKADTQYF. This chain connects TRBV6-5 to TRBJ2-3; TRBD1 agrees at 9 bases. Germline trimming cut 3 bases from V and 4 bases from J; bases unmatched to any gene: 5. The germline V gene encodes CDR1 MNHEY and CDR2 SVGAGI. The CDR3 has 15 residues.

V is TRBV20-1 and J is TRBJ2-7; 11 bases match TRBD2. The CDR3 has 14 residues. V lost 3 bases, J lost 2 bases, and 3 bases stayed unmatched. Germline CDR1 and CDR2: DFQATT and SNEGSKA (reference sequence). Here the CDR3 reads CSASLAGGTYEQYF. The CDR3 DNA reads TGCAGTGCTAGTTTAGCGGGGGGGACCTACGAGCAGTACTTC.

The chain joins TRBV12-3 or TRBV12-4 to TRBJ2-4; D ambiguous. V gave up 3 bases and J gave up 4 bases, with 4 bases separating them. CDR3 length: 12 residues. The CDR3 sequence: CASSLLKNIQYF. CDR3 in DNA: TGTGCCAGCAGTTTGTTGAAAAACATTCAGTACTTC.

V usage is TRBV27 and J usage is TRBJ1-1; D unresolved. This CDR3 has 12 residues. Germline values: CDR1 MNHEY, CDR2 SMNVEV (reference sequence). V was trimmed by 4 bases and J by 8 bases, leaving 11 bases between them. CDR3 residues: CASSSQTLEAFF. The CDR3 DNA reads as TGTGCCAGCAGTTCACAGACATTGGAAGCTTTCTTT.

V is TRBV7-6 and J is TRBJ2-2; 12 bases are shared with TRBD2. The V segment lost 3 bases and the J segment 0 bases; nucleotides outside the gene matches: 11. Germline-derived CDR1 and CDR2 are SGHVS and FNYEAQ. This CDR3 contains 20 residues. The CDR3 protein is CASSFPGTSGSGPNTGELFF. The CDR3 DNA reads TGTGCCAGCAGCTTCCCCGGGACTAGCGGGTCAGGCCCGAACACCGGGGAGCTGTTTTTT.

This clonotype was counted a few times. The chain has TRBV5-6 and TRBJ1-4; no firm D call. Germline-derived CDR1 and CDR2 are SGHDT and YYEEEE. The CDR3 totals 14 residues. Trimming cost V 2 bases and J 8 bases, with 13 bases left between them. CDR3 protein: CASSFRPLVEKLFF. CDR3 sequence (DNA): TGTGCCAGCAGCTTCCGACCTCTTGTAGAAAAACTGTTTTTT.

The gene calls are TRBV19 and TRBJ2-1, with 12 bases identical to TRBD2. The junction had 5 bases not matched to a gene; V was cut back by 3 bases and J by 8 bases. The CDR3 runs to 15 residues. The V gene's germline CDR1 is LNHDA and CDR2 SQIVND (reference sequence). The CDR3 sequence is CASSIPSGGAHEQFF. The CDR3 nucleotides read TGTGCCAGTAGTATCCCTAGCGGGGGGGCCCATGAGCAGTTCTTC.

This clonotype has only a few counts. The V gene is TRBV7-2, the J gene TRBJ2-7; 7 bases line up with TRBD1. The CDR3 contains 14 residues. V was pared by 4 bases and J by 2 bases, with 5 bases of the junction left unmatched. Germline CDR1 reads SGHTA; CDR2 reads FQGNSA. This chain's CDR3 is CASSSDRAAYEQYF. In DNA, the CDR3 is TGTGCCAGCAGCTCAGACAGGGCAGCCTACGAGCAGTACTTC.

The CDR3 reads CASRYGQTYEQYV. As DNA, the CDR3 is TGTGCCAGCAGATACGGACAGACCTACGAGCAGTACGTC. V usage is TRBV6-4 and J usage is TRBJ2-7, with D maybe TRBD1 (6 bases). The length of the CDR3 is 13 residues. Per germline, CDR1 MRHNA and CDR2 SNTAGT. V lost 6 bases and J 2 bases, leaving 11 bases between the germline ends.